This TCR beta chain was recorded in a study of siplizumab effects on memory and regulatory T cells. Study results and caveats: Memory cells seemed less diverse than naive T cells, which seemed major alloresponse contributors.

Details on this clone: What it binds is unknown.

CDR3 length equals 15 residues. Germline trimming cut 0 bases from V and 2 bases from J; bases unmatched to any gene: 0. Germline CDR1 reads SGDLS; CDR2 reads YYNGEE. Per sample, some 90,000 TCR templates were assayed. Method: immunoSEQ multiplex PCR; TCRdb's copy keeps in-frame clones and lacks some. The table lists roughly 60,000 clones, 80% to 95% of them singletons, with about two fifths in the top ten. The specimen sequenced was CD8+ T cells sorted from blood. This sequence joins TRBV9 and TRBJ2-1, with 9 bases identical to TRBD2. The TCR sequence derives from a human donor in good health. This CDR3 is CASSVGGGAYNEQFF. Written as DNA, the CDR3 is TGTGCCAGCAGCGTAGGCGGGGGGGCCTACAATGAGCAGTTCTTC.